These 29 T cell receptor beta chains share one sample of origin, sequenced in a study of PD-1 blockade in classical Hodgkin lymphoma. Each patient relapsed following autologous stem cell transplantation, and prior brentuximab vedotin exposure differed. Repertoires were generated with immunoSEQ multiplex PCR, while TCRdb's copy carries only in-frame clones and drops some. The data contain 40,000 or so clones, 75% to 90% of them singletons. The sample here was peripheral blood mononuclear cells (PBMCs), taken at baseline. The receptors derive from a human donor with classical Hodgkin lymphoma.

J is TRBJ2-7 and V is TRBV6-5; no clear D gene. Trimming left V 5 bases short and J 6 bases short, with 14 bases between. The germline V gene encodes CDR1 MNHEY and CDR2 SVGAGI. CDR3 length equals 13 residues. CDR3 region: CASSRSRTGEQYF. The CDR3 DNA is TGTGCCAGCAGTCGTAGTCGGACCGGCGAGCAGTACTTC.

The V and J genes are TRBV5-6 and TRBJ1-4; D gene unclear. The germline gives CDR1 SGHDT, CDR2 YYEEEE. V lost 0 bases and J 5 bases, leaving 11 bases between the germline ends. CDR3 length: 15 residues. CDR3 protein: CASSLAGSLNEKLFF. CDR3 sequence (DNA): TGTGCCAGCAGCTTGGCGGGCAGTTTAAATGAAAAACTGTTTTTT.

V usage is TRBV19 and J usage is TRBJ2-7; the D is unclear. This CDR3 is 16 amino acids long. Looked up from germline, CDR1 is LNHDA and CDR2 is SQIVND (reference sequence). With 3 bases removed from V and 0 bases from J, the gap between germline ends came to 15 bases. CDR3 protein: CASSIGRSWDSYEQYF. The CDR3 DNA is TGTGCCAGTAGTATTGGGCGGAGCTGGGACTCCTACGAGCAGTACTTC.

This chain connects TRBV27 to TRBJ2-3; D unresolved. Trimming pared 3 bases from V and 1 base from J, leaving 5 bases between. Per the germline V gene, CDR1 is MNHEY and CDR2 is SMNVEV (reference sequence). CDR3 length: 13 residues. CDR3 sequence (DNA): TGTGCCAGCAGTTTTCAAGGCACAGATACGCAGTATTTT. Translation gives CASSFQGTDTQYF.

The chain joins TRBV6-4 to TRBJ2-7, with TRBD2 matching 7 bases. Germline assignment: CDR1 MRHNA and CDR2 SNTAGT. J was trimmed by 4 bases and V by 4 bases; bases with no gene match: 4. The length of the CDR3 is 13 residues. CDR3: CASSVEGGYEQYF. As DNA, the CDR3 is TGTGCCAGCAGTGTGGAGGGAGGGTACGAGCAGTACTTC.

The table lists this clone with a few counts. The V gene is TRBV12-5, the J gene TRBJ1-1, with D maybe TRBD1 (6 bases). CDR3 length: 15 amino acids. V was clipped by 0 bases and J by 1 base, with 9 bases between them. The germline V gene has CDR1 LGHNT and CDR2 FRNRAP. CDR3 residues: CASGLVIGGNTEAFF. In nucleotides, the CDR3 is TGTGCTAGTGGTTTGGTAATAGGGGGGAACACTGAAGCTTTCTTT.

The V and J genes are TRBV18 and TRBJ2-5; 10 bases fit TRBD2. The CDR3 is made up of 16 amino acids. CDR1 is KGHSH and CDR2 is LQKENI in the germline V gene. V gave up 3 bases and J gave up 3 bases; unmatched junction bases: 7. The CDR3 DNA is TGTGCCAGCTCACCTCGGACTAGCGGTTTAAAAGAGACCCAGTACTTC. Amino acids: CASSPRTSGLKETQYF.

The chain couples TRBV10-3 to TRBJ1-5; 9 bases fit TRBD1. V trimming: 8 bases; J trimming: 0 bases; junction bases outside the gene matches: 5. The length of the CDR3 is 15 residues. The V gene's germline CDR1 is ENHRY and CDR2 SYGVKD. The DNA of the CDR3 is TGTGCCATCCATTGGACAGGGGATAGCAATCAGCCCCAGCATTTT. Protein sequence: CAIHWTGDSNQPQHF.

The V and J genes are TRBV2 and TRBJ1-2, with 9 bases that match TRBD1. V lost 7 bases, J lost 5 bases, and 5 bases stayed unmatched. Germline V CDR1 and CDR2: SNHLY, FYNNEI. This CDR3 has 13 amino acids. The CDR3 is CASTGTGRYGYTF. Here the CDR3 DNA reads TGTGCCAGCACCGGGACAGGGCGTTATGGCTACACCTTC.

The sample holds one count of this clone. V usage is TRBV2 and J usage is TRBJ2-7; D gene unclear. Germline V gives CDR1 SNHLY, CDR2 FYNNEI. The CDR3 is 12 amino acids. The V and J ends lost 7 bases and 3 bases respectively, with 10 bases between them. This CDR3 is CASNWQNYEQYF. The CDR3 DNA sequence: TGTGCCAGCAACTGGCAGAACTACGAGCAGTACTTC.

V gene TRBV11-1 combines with J gene TRBJ2-5; 7 positions match TRBD2. The CDR3 is 15 residues long. The ends lost 3 bases at V and 2 bases at J; junction bases unmatched: 6. Germline CDR1 and CDR2: SGHAT and FQDESV (reference sequence). CDR3 protein: CASSFIQGGQETQYF. CDR3 sequence (DNA): TGTGCCAGCAGCTTCATCCAGGGAGGGCAAGAGACCCAGTACTTC.

The rearrangement links TRBV2 to TRBJ1-4, with no clear D. Trimming pared 6 bases from V and 8 bases from J, leaving 13 bases between. The CDR3 runs to 13 residues. Germline-derived CDR1 and CDR2 are SNHLY and FYNNEI. CDR3 loop: CASRATTAEKLFF. DNA of the CDR3: TGTGCCAGCAGAGCGACAACAGCGGAAAAACTGTTTTTT.

V is TRBV19 and J is TRBJ2-1, with D hard to call. The CDR3 has 13 residues. Germline-derived CDR1 and CDR2 are LNHDA and SQIVND (reference sequence). Deletions cut 4 bases from V and 1 base from J, with 5 bases between. The CDR3: CASSTGSYNEQFF. The CDR3 nucleotides read TGTGCCAGTAGTACAGGTTCCTACAATGAGCAGTTCTTC. The full variable domain, rest sourced from reference TRBV19 and TRBJ2-1, is DGGITQSPKYLFRKEGQNVTLSCEQNLNHDAMYWYRQDPGQGLRLIYYSQIVNDFQKGDIAEGYSVSREKKESFPLTVTSAQKNPTAFYLCASSTGSYNEQFFGPGTRLTVL.

This clone was counted once. The chain has TRBV5-5 and TRBJ2-7; D tentatively reads TRBD1 or TRBD2 (5 bases each). The germline V gene has CDR1 SGHKS and CDR2 YYEKEE (reference sequence). V was trimmed by 4 bases and J by 3 bases, leaving 17 bases between them. This CDR3 is 15 amino acids long. For the CDR3, the DNA is TGTGCCAGCAGCCGGTCGGGACCGGGGATCTACGAGCAGTACTTC. This codes for CASSRSGPGIYEQYF.

The gene calls are TRBV30 and TRBJ1-6; no definite D call. The CDR3 sequence is 16 residues long. Germline CDR1 and CDR2: GTSNPN and SVGIG (reference sequence). The V and J ends lost 0 bases and 3 bases respectively, with 12 bases between them. CDR3 in DNA: TGTGCCTGGAGTGTACTGTCGCCCGGCTATAATTCACCCCTCCACTTT. Amino acids: CAWSVLSPGYNSPLHF. Drawing the rest from reference TRBV30 and TRBJ1-6, the complete variable domain is SQTIHQWPATLVQPVGSPLSLECTVEGTSNPNLYWYRQAAGRGLQLLFYSVGIGQISSEVPQNLSASRPQDRQFILSSKKLLLSDSGFYLCAWSVLSPGYNSPLHFGNGTRLTVT.

The chain has TRBV28 and TRBJ2-7; 12 nucleotides line up with TRBD2. The V and J ends lost 0 bases and 6 bases, in that order; junction bases with no gene match: 9. The germline CDR1 and CDR2 sequences are MDHEN and SYDVKM. This CDR3 is built from 17 residues. In nucleotides, the CDR3 is TGTGCCAGCAGTTTATGGACTAGCGGGAGTGAGAGGGCCGAGCAGTACTTC. It translates to CASSLWTSGSERAEQYF.

The sample holds a few counts of this clone. This chain joins TRBV11-3 and TRBJ2-3; 11 bases match TRBD2. The CDR3 totals 16 residues. The junction had 13 bases not matched to a gene; V was cut back by 10 bases and J by 4 bases. Germline CDR1 and CDR2: SGHNT and YENEEA. The CDR3 loop reads CATRELAGDRADTQYF. For the CDR3, the DNA is TGTGCCACAAGGGAACTAGCGGGGGATCGGGCAGATACGCAGTATTTT.

J is TRBJ2-3 and V is TRBV10-3, with 11 nucleotides matching TRBD2. With 3 bases clipped from V and 6 bases from J, the junction kept 8 bases outside the gene matches. The CDR3 is made up of 16 amino acids. CDR1 is ENHRY, CDR2 SYGVKD, per germline. This chain's CDR3 is CAISEIAGGLRDTQYF. Here the CDR3 DNA reads TGTGCCATCAGTGAAATAGCGGGAGGGCTACGCGATACGCAGTATTTT.

This clone was picked up one time. The V call is TRBV2, the J call TRBJ1-1; tentative D call: TRBD1 (6 bases). Germline V CDR1 and CDR2: SNHLY, FYNNEI. V was cut by 9 bases and J by 0 bases, with 17 bases left in between. This CDR3 comprises 15 residues. In nucleotides, the CDR3 is TGTGCCAGTGGGGCGGGACACCCCATGAACACTGAAGCTTTCTTT. Its protein product is CASGAGHPMNTEAFF.

This clone was seen only once. Other nucleotide sequences in the sample specify the same CDR3. The chain combines TRBV27 with TRBJ2-3, with a tentative D call TRBD2 (5 bases). Trimming stripped 6 bases from V and 0 bases from J, with 7 bases between. Germline loops: CDR1 MNHEY, CDR2 SMNVEV (reference sequence). The length of the CDR3 is 13 residues. CDR3 in DNA: TGTGCCAGCAGGGGCGGGAGCACAGATACGCAGTATTTT. Translating it yields CASRGGSTDTQYF.

The chain combines TRBV6-4 with TRBJ2-3, with D maybe TRBD2 (6 bases). The V and J ends lost 4 bases and 8 bases respectively, with 16 bases between them. The V gene's germline CDR1 is MRHNA and CDR2 SNTAGT. The CDR3 spans 14 residues. This CDR3 reads CASSVNRDFGTQYF. For the CDR3, the DNA is TGTGCCAGCAGTGTCAACCGGGACTTCGGTACGCAGTATTTT.

The CDR3 loop reads CASSREGVDTQYF. CDR3 DNA sequence: TGTGCCAGCAGTCGTGAGGGGGTAGATACGCAGTATTTT. The rearrangement uses TRBV6-4 and TRBJ2-3; tentatively, D is TRBD1 (6 bases). The CDR3 sequence is 13 residues long. Germline values: CDR1 MRHNA, CDR2 SNTAGT. Trimming stripped 5 bases from V and 5 bases from J, with 11 bases between.

This clone is medium-sized. The gene calls are TRBV18 and TRBJ1-6; 9 bases line up with TRBD1. Losses at the gene ends were 2 bases for V and 4 bases for J; bases not matched to a gene: 9. The V gene's germline CDR1 is KGHSH and CDR2 LQKENI. The CDR3 has 18 residues. The DNA of the CDR3 is TGTGCCAGCTCACCAGGACAGGGGATGGCTGAGTATAATTCACCCCTCCACTTT. Translation: CASSPGQGMAEYNSPLHF. Full variable domain (outside the CDR3, taken from reference TRBV18 and TRBJ1-6): NAGVMQNPRHLVRRRGQEARLRCSPMKGHSHVYWYRQLPEEGLKFMVYLQKENIIDESGMPKERFSAEFPKEGPSILRIQQVVRGDSAAYFCASSPGQGMAEYNSPLHFGNGTRLTVT.

A single count supports this clone. This chain joins TRBV7-3 and TRBJ1-5; D ambiguous. Trimming took off 6 bases at V and 1 base at J, with 4 bases between the two ends. This CDR3 spans 12 amino acids. Germline V gene data show CDR1 as SGHTA and CDR2 as FQGTGA. CDR3 in DNA: TGTGCCAGCAGTCAGAGCAATCAGCCCCAGCATTTT. This sequence encodes CASSQSNQPQHF.

The chain is built from TRBV21-1 and TRBJ2-7; the D call TRBD1 from the table was never checked on the DNA. TRBV21-1 counts as a pseudogene. The CDR3 consists of 11 residues. The CDR3 protein is CASSDRGEQYF. The CDR3, as DNA: TGTGCCAGCAGTGATAGGGGCGAGCAGTACTTC.

The chain is built from TRBV11-2 and TRBJ2-7, with a possible D match to TRBD2 (6 bases). The V gene lost 3 bases and the J gene lost 0 bases, with 12 bases spanning the gap. The CDR3 contains 15 residues. Germline CDR1 is SGHAT and CDR2 is FQNNGV. CDR3 sequence: CASSFRGSGSYEQYF. The CDR3 nucleotides are TGTGCCAGCAGCTTTCGGGGGAGCGGCTCCTACGAGCAGTACTTC. Together with reference TRBV11-2 and TRBJ2-7, the CDR3 gives the full variable domain: EAGVAQSPRYKIIEKRQSVAFWCNPISGHATLYWYQQILGQGPKLLIQFQNNGVVDDSQLPKDRFSAERLKGVDSTLKIQPAKLEDSAVYLCASSFRGSGSYEQYFGPGTRLTVT.

V is TRBV19 and J is TRBJ2-7; 9 bases match TRBD1. CDR1 LNHDA and CDR2 SQIVND come from the germline V gene (reference sequence). The junction had 2 bases not matched to a gene; V was cut back by 4 bases and J by 1 base. This CDR3 spans 14 amino acids. The CDR3: CASSRTGDSYEQYF. The CDR3 bases are TGTGCCAGTAGTAGGACAGGGGATTCCTACGAGCAGTACTTC.

The J gene is TRBJ2-7, the V gene TRBV9, with D uncertain. Deletions cut 4 bases from V and 1 base from J, with 12 bases between. This CDR3 is 14 amino acids long. Germline-derived CDR1 and CDR2 are SGDLS and YYNGEE. CDR3 nucleotide sequence: TGTGCCAGCAGCCCTCATCAGGATTCCTACGAGCAGTACTTC. Translating it yields CASSPHQDSYEQYF.

The chain couples TRBV28 to TRBJ2-1, with TRBD2 matching 13 bases. The CDR3 length is 15 residues. The V and J ends lost 6 bases and 6 bases, in that order; junction bases with no gene match: 5. CDR1 and CDR2 (germline): MDHEN, SYDVKM. CDR3 sequence reads: CASRKGLAGSNEQFF. The DNA of the CDR3 is TGTGCCAGCAGGAAGGGACTAGCGGGAAGCAATGAGCAGTTCTTC.